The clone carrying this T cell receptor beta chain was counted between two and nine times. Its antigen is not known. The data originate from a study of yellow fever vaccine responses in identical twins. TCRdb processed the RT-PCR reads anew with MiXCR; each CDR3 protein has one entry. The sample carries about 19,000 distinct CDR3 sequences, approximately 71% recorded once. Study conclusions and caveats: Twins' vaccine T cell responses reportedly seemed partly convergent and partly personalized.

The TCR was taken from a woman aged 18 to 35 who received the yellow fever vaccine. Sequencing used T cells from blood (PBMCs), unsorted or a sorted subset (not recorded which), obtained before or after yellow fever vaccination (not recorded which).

The CDR3 spells CASSPRAGGNDYGYTF. CDR3 in DNA: TGTGCCAGCTCACCACGGGCAGGGGGTAACGACTATGGCTACACCTTC. The J gene is TRBJ1-2, the V gene TRBV18; 7 nucleotides match TRBD1. The V and J ends lost 1 base and 3 bases, in that order; junction bases with no gene match: 8. CDR1 is KGHSH, CDR2 LQKENI, per germline. This CDR3 contains 16 residues.